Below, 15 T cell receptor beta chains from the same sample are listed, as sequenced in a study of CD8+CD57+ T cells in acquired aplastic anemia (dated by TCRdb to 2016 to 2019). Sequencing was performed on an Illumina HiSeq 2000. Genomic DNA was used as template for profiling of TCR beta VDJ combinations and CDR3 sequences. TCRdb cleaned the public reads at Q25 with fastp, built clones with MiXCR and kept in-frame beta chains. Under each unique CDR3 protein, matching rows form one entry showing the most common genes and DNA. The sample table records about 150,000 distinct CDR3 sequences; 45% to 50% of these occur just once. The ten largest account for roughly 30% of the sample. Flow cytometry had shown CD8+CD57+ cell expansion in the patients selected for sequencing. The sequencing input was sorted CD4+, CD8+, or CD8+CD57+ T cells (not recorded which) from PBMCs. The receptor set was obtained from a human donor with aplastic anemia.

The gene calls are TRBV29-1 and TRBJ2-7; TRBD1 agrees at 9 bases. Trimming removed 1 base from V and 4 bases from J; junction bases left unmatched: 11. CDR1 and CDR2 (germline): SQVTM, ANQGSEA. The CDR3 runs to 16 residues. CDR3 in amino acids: CSVEGNPGQGYYEQYF. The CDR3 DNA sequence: TGCAGCGTTGAAGGTAACCCGGGACAGGGATATTACGAGCAGTACTTC.

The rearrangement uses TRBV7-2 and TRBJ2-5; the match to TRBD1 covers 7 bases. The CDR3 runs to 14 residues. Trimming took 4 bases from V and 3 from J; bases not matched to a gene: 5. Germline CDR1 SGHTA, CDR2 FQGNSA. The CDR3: CASSSTGEKETQYF. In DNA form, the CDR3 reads TGTGCCAGCAGCTCAACAGGGGAAAAAGAGACCCAGTACTTC.

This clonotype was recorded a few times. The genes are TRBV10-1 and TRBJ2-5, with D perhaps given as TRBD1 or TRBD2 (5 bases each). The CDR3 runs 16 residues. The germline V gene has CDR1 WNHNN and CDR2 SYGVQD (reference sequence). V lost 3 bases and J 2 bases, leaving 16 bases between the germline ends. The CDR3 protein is CASSDIGDRLQETQYF. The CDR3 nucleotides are TGCGCCAGCAGTGACATCGGGGACCGATTACAAGAGACCCAGTACTTC.

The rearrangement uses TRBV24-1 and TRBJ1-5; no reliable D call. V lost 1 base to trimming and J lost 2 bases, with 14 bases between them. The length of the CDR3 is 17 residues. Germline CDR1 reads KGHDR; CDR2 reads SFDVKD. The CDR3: CATSDFRREGGNQPQHF. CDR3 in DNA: TGTGCCACCAGTGATTTTCGAAGGGAGGGCGGCAATCAGCCCCAGCATTTT.

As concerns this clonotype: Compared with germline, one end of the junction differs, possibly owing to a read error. CDR3 DNA: TGTGCCAGCAGTCTAGCGGGGGGTGCAACAGATACGCAGTATTTT. It is translated as CASSLAGGATDTQYF. The chain links TRBV12-3 or TRBV12-4 to TRBJ2-3; 11 bases line up with TRBD2. The CDR3 is made up of 15 amino acids.

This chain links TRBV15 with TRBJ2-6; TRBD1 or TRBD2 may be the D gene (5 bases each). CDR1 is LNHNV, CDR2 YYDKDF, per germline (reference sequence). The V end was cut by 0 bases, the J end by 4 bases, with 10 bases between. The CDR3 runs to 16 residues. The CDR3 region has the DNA TGTGCCACCAGCAGAGATAGTCGGGACGGGGCCAACGTCCTGACTTTC. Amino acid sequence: CATSRDSRDGANVLTF.

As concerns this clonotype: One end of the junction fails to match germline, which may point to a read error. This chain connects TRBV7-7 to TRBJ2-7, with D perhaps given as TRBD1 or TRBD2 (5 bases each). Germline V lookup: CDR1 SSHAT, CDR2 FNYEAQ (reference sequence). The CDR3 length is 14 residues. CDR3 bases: TGTGCTAGCAGCCCCCGGGACGAAAGCTACGAGCAGTACTTC. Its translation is CASSPRDESYEQYF.

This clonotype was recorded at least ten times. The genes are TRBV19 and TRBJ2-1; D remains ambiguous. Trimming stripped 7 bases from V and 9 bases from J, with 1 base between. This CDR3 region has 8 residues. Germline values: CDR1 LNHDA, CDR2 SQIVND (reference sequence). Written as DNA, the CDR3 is TGTGCCAGTATTGAGCAGTTCTTC. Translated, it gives CASIEQFF.

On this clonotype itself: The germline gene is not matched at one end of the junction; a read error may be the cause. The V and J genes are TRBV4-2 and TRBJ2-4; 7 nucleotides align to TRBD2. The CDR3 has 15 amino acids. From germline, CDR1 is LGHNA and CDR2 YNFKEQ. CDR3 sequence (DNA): TGTGTCAGCAGCCCCACCGCGGGGGAGGGGAACATTCAGTACTTC. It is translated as CVSSPTAGEGNIQYF.

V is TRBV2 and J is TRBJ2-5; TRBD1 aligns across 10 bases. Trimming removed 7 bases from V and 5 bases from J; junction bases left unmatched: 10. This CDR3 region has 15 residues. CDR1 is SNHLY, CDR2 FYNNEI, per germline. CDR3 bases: TGTGCCAGCAAGGCCCGTCGGACAGGGGGGGAGACCCAGTACTTC. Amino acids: CASKARRTGGETQYF. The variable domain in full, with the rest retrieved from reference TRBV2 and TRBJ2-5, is EPEVTQTPSHQVTQMGQEVILRCVPISNHLYFYWYRQILGQKVEFLVSFYNNEISEKSEIFDDQFSVERPDGSNFTLKIRSTKLEDSAMYFCASKARRTGGETQYFGPGTRLLVL.

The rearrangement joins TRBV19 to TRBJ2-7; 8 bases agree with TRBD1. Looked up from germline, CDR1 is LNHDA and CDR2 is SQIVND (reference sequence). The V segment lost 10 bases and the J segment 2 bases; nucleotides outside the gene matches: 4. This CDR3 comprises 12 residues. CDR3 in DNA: TGTGCCACTGGACAGGGACCCTACGAGCAGTACTTC. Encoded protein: CATGQGPYEQYF.

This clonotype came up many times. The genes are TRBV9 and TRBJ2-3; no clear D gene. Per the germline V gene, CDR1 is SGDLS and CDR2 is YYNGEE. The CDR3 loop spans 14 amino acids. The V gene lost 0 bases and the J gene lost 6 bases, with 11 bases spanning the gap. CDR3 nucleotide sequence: TGTGCCAGCAGCGTAGTGGGAAGTAGCGATACGCAGTATTTT. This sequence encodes CASSVVGSSDTQYF.

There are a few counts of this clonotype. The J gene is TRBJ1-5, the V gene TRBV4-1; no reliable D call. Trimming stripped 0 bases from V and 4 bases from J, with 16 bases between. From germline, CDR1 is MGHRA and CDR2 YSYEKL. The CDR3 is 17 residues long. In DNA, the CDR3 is TGCGCCAGCAGCCAAGATCTCTCCGGCATTGCAAATCAGCCCCAGCATTTT. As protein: CASSQDLSGIANQPQHF.

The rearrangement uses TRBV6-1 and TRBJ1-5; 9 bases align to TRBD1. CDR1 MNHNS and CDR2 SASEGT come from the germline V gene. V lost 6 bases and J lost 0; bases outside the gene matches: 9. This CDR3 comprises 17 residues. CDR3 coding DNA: TGTGCCAGCAGCAACAGGGGGCTGAGGGTTAGCAATCAGCCCCAGCATTTT. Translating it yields CASSNRGLRVSNQPQHF.

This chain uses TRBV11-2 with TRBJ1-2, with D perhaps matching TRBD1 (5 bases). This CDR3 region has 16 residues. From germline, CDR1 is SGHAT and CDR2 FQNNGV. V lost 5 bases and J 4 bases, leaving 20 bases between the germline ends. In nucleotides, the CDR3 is TGTGCCAGCAGCAAAGAGGGTTCAGGGTTGGGCTATGGCTACACCTTC. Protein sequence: CASSKEGSGLGYGYTF.